The rows below give T cell receptor beta chains drawn from one sample of a study of cytomegalovirus exposure and HLA in healthy donors. Assay: immunoSEQ multiplex PCR; the TCRdb copy retains only in-frame clones and omits some. The data hold about 73,000 clones, with roughly 71% observed a single time. The sample consisted of PBMCs. All receptors derive from a man between 65 and 85 years old in good health and CMV-seronegative. Each CDR3 is given with its conserved first and last residue. D genes are given only for firm matches. Some rows have no size entry. The others give once, few or many, or a class for an expanded clone.

CDR3: CASSWMGGDTIYF
DNA: TGTGCCAGCAGCTGGATGGGAGGGGACACCATATATTTT
D: .
J: TRBJ1-3
size: once
length: 13
V: TRBV7-6

CDR3: CASSRGGADTQYF
DNA: TGTGCCAGCAGCAGGGGAGGGGCGGATACGCAGTATTTT
D: TRBD2
J: TRBJ2-3
size: .
length: 13
V: TRBV11-3

CDR3: CASAGDRVYEQYF
DNA: TGTGCCAGCGCCGGGGACAGGGTCTACGAGCAGTACTTC
D: TRBD1
J: TRBJ2-7
size: .
length: 13
V: TRBV7-8

CDR3: CASSDGTAIEAFF
DNA: TGTGCCAGCAGCGACGGGACAGCTATTGAAGCTTTCTTT
D: TRBD1
J: TRBJ1-1
size: few
length: 13
V: TRBV5-5

CDR3: CASSVSGNTDTQYF
DNA: TGTGCCAGCAGCGTCTCCGGGAATACAGATACGCAGTATTTT
D: .
J: TRBJ2-3
size: .
length: 14
V: TRBV9

CDR3: CASRLAGTENEKLFF
DNA: TGTGCCAGCCGACTCGCCGGGACAGAGAATGAAAAACTGTTTTTT
D: TRBD1
J: TRBJ1-4
size: .
length: 15
V: TRBV28

CDR3: CASSEGGGYSNQPQHF
DNA: TGTGCCAGCAGTGAAGGGGGAGGGTATAGCAATCAGCCCCAGCATTTT
D: .
J: TRBJ1-5
size: .
length: 16
V: TRBV6-1

CDR3: CASSGGQGIGEQYF
DNA: TGCGCCAGTTCGGGGGGACAGGGGATAGGCGAGCAGTACTTC
D: TRBD1
J: TRBJ2-7
size: .
length: 14
V: TRBV4-3

CDR3: CASSRRFYEQYF
DNA: TGTGCCAGCAGTCGTAGATTCTACGAGCAGTACTTC
D: .
J: TRBJ2-7
size: .
length: 12
V: TRBV2

CDR3: CASRESTGTASYGYTF
DNA: TGCGCCAGCAGAGAAAGTACCGGGACAGCCTCCTATGGCTACACCTTC
D: TRBD1
J: TRBJ1-2
size: .
length: 16
V: TRBV5-1

CDR3: CASSPPGTSTGEQYF
DNA: TGTGCCAGCTCACCACCGGGGACTAGTACCGGCGAGCAGTACTTC
D: TRBD2
J: TRBJ2-7
size: .
length: 15
V: TRBV18

CDR3: CASSSRTGGTGELFF
DNA: TGTGCCAGTAGTAGTAGGACAGGGGGCACCGGGGAGCTGTTTTTT
D: TRBD1
J: TRBJ2-2
size: .
length: 15
V: TRBV19

CDR3: CAWSVQGGDTQYF
DNA: TGTGCCTGGAGTGTCCAGGGTGGAGATACGCAGTATTTT
D: .
J: TRBJ2-3
size: .
length: 13
V: TRBV30

CDR3: CAWTTGAPGEQYF
DNA: TGTGCCTGGACGACAGGGGCCCCGGGCGAGCAGTACTTC
D: TRBD1
J: TRBJ2-7
size: .
length: 13
V: TRBV30

CDR3: CASSEAWAGGYTF
DNA: TGTGCCAGCAGTGAAGCGTGGGCTGGTGGCTACACCTTC
D: .
J: TRBJ1-2
size: .
length: 13
V: TRBV6-1

CDR3: CASSLEGRPKGDEQYF
DNA: TGTGCCAGCAGCTTAGAGGGCAGGCCAAAAGGGGACGAGCAGTACTTC
D: .
J: TRBJ2-7
size: .
length: 16
V: TRBV7-9

CDR3: CASSLVQGDYGYTF
DNA: TGTGCCAGCAGCTTAGTACAGGGGGATTACGGCTACACCTTC
D: TRBD1
J: TRBJ1-2
size: .
length: 14
V: TRBV7-8

CDR3: CARQERGNGNTIYF
DNA: TGTGCCCGCCAGGAAAGGGGGAATGGAAACACCATATATTTT
D: .
J: TRBJ1-3
size: .
length: 14
V: TRBV6-4